This T cell receptor beta chain stems from a study of shared clonotypes between healthy human individuals (TCRdb year 2020). For the wider study: The cohort included a few men and a couple of women between 18 and 49 years of age. For each donor, three plates each were used for CD4 naive and CD4 memory, two plates were used for CD8 naive, and one plate was used for CD8 memory. Each donor's leukapheresis produced roughly between roughly 0.94 and 9.5 billion PBMCs. Blood TCR repertoires of about five healthy adults were deeply sequenced to estimate repertoire size and the extent of clonotype sharing between individuals. Libraries were prepared and TCR repertoires were sequenced by different laboratories using diverse techniques, in order to increase sequencing depth and limit assay-specific biases. On the study overall, not on this receptor specifically: Clonotypes shared by all four sorted-subset donors showed higher generation probabilities than non-shared clonotypes. Rarefaction of sorted-subset datasets indicated incomplete sequencing despite the large sequencing depth. Around 5.4% of naive CD4, 3.5% of naive CD8, 2.3% of memory CD4, and about 0.4% of memory CD8 clonotypes were shared across several donors. Sampling was restricted to blood, and TCR repertoires in tissue are likely to differ from TCR repertoires in blood. Because the study included only a small number of donors, the genetic and exposure-history diversity represented was limited. Based on pairwise subsampling, the degree of clonotype sharing among donors was expected to be affected by sequencing depth. Estimated clonotype richness was generally larger for naive than for memory subsets.

The donors were healthy, HIV-negative adults with no recently reported acute infections or vaccinations. All donors were Caucasian adults living in Nashville, Tennessee, USA. CD4+ T cells were enriched by magnetic negative selection; naive cells were then positively selected on CD45RA, and the negative fraction formed the memory subset. Blood was collected by leukapheresis, and PBMCs were isolated by Ficoll-Histopaque density gradient centrifugation and then cryopreserved in liquid nitrogen vapor phase. Analytical flow cytometry was used to check the purity and quantity of each magnetically sorted T cell population. Genomic DNA was isolated from every sorted fraction and measured by UV absorbance on a Nanodrop 2000c. Counted from cysteine to phenylalanine, this CDR3 has 14 amino acids. Just CDR3 DNA is preserved here, 42 bases in frame from base 1. The germline V gene encodes CDR1 SGHAT and CDR2 FQNNGV. The V and J ends are trimmed by 0 bases and 3 bases, leaving 9 bases between them.

Using the deep immunoSEQ assay, multiplex PCR amplified TCR CDR3 regions from genomic DNA. Extracted genomic DNA from each cell subset was spread evenly across all wells of several immunoSEQ 96-well plates, with each plate serving as a replicate. For sorted subsets, roughly 0.2 ug genomic DNA, equal to 25,000 to 35,000 T cell genomes, was loaded into each replicate PCR. Purified libraries were quantified with a Qubit 3.0 fluorometer, sized on a Bioanalyzer 2100, and re-quantified with the KAPA Library Quantification kit. Every immunoSEQ 96-well plate was sequenced on a dedicated single-read 150-cycle Illumina NextSeq 550 flow cell. As for the original processing: Because the immunoSEQ output held only junctional sequences and lacked quality scores, the filtering could not match the filtering applied to full-length reads. To assign V/J genes and CDR3, sequences were annotated using PyIR, a Python wrapper for IgBLAST v1.9, with IMGT germline references. Reads were removed for weak V/J assignments (E-value above 1e-6), missing CDR3, stop codons, out-of-frame junctions, or ambiguous translated residues. V3J clonotypes were defined by identical inferred V gene, J gene, and CDR3 amino acid sequence. Percentage overlap between repertoires was calculated by dividing the number of shared unique clonotypes by the size of the smaller repertoire. Richness of each repertoire was evaluated using RTK rarefaction, the Chao1 estimator, and Recon v2.1 estimates of unobserved clonotypes. Generation probabilities for all TCRbeta clonotypes obtained by the gDNA method from four donors were computed using OLGA. As stored in TCRdb, this immuneACCESS dataset retains in-frame rearrangements with V and J assigned. A fraction of the clones does not appear; measured against another copy, unresolved V genes explain less than half of the discrepancy, and the remainder lacks a known reason. The V and J calls and clone size were taken over from that table, and D and trimming were inferred from the DNA. This sample holds roughly 2.4 million clones; approximately 95% were observed only once. The ten largest clones take up 0.1% to 0.15% of the sample.

Of note for this clone: Its cognate antigen has yet to be identified. Base-call qualities are not available, and no considerably larger clone is one nucleotide away.

The sequence joins TRBV11-2 to TRBJ2-7, with the D gene not clear enough to name. Source material: naive CD4+ T cells sorted from blood. What the cell subset or site label conveys for this sample: CD45RA+ positively selected. The receptor comes from a man younger than 35 in good health. This receptor has the CDR3 CASSLDLLSYEQYF. The bases are TGTGCCAGCAGCTTAGATCTCCTAAGCTACGAGCAGTACTTC.